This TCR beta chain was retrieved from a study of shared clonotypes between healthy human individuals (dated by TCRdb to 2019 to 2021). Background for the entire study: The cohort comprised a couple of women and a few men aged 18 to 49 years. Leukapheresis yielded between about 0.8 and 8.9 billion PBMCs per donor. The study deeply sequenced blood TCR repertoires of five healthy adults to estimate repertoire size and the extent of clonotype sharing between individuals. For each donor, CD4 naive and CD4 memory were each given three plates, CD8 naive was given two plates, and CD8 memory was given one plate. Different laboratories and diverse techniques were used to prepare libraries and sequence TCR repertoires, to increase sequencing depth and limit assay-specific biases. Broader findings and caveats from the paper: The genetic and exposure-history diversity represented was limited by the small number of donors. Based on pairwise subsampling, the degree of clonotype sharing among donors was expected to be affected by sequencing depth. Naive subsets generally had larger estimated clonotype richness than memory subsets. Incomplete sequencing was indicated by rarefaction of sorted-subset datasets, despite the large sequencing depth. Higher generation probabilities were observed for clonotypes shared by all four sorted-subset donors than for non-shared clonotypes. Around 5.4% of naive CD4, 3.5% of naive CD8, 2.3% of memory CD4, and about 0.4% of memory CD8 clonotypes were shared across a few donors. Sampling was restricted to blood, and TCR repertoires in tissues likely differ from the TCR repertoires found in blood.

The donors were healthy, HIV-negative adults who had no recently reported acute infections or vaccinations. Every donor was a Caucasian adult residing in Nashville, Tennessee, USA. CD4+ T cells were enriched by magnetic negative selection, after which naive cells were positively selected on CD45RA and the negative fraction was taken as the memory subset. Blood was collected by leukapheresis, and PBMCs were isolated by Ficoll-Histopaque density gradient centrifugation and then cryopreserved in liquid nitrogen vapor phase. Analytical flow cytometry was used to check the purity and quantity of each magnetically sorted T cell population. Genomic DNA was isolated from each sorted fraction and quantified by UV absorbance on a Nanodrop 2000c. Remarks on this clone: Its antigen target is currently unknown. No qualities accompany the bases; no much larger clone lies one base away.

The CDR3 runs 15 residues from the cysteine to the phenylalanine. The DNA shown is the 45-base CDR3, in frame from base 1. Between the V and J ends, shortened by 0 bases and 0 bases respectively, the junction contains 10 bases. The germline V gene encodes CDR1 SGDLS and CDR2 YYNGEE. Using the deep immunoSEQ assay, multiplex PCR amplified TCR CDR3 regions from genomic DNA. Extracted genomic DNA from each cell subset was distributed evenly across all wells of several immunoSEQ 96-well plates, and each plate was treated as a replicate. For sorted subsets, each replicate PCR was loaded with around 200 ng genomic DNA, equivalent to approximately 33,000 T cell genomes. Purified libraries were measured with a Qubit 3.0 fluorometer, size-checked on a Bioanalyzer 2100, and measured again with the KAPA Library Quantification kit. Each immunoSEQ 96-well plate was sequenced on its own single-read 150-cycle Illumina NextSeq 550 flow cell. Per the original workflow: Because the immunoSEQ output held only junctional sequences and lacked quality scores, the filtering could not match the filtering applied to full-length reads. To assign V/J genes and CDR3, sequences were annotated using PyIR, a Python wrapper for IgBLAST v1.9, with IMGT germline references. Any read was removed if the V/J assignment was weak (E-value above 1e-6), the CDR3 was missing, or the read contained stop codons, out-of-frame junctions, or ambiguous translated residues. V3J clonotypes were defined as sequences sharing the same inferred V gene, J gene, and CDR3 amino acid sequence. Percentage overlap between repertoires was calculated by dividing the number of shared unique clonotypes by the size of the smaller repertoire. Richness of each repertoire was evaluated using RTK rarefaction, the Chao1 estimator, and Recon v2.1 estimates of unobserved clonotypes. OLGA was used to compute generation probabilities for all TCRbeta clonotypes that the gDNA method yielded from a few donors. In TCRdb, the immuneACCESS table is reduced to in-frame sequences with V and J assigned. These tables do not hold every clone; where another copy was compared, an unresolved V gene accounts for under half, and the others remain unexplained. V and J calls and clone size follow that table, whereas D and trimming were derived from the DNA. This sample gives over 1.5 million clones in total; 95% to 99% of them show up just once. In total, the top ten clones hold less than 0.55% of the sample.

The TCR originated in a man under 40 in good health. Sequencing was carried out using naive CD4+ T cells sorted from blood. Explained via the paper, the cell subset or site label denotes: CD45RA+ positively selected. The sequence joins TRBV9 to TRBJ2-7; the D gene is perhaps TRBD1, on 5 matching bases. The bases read TGTGCCAGCAGCGTAGGAAGGGGTCTCTCCTACGAGCAGTACTTC. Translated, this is CASSVGRGLSYEQYF.